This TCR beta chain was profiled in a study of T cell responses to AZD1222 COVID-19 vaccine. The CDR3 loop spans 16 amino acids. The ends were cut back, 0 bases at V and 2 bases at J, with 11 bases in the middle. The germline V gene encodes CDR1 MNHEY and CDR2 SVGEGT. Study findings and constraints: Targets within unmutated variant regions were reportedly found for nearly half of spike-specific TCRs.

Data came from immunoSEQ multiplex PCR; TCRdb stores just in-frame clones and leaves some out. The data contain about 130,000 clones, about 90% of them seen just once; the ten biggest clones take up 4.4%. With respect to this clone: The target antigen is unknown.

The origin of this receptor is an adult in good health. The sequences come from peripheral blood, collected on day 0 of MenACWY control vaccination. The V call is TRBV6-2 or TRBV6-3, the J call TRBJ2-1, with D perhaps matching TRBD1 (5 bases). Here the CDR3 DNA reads TGTGCCAGCAGTTACTCAGGGGCTATTACCTACAATGAGCAGTTCTTC. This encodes CASSYSGAITYNEQFF.